This note documents a single T cell receptor (beta chain) sequence. Its binding antigen is unknown. Per-nucleotide qualities are absent, and no much larger clonotype sits a single base away. Participants in the prospective study were enrolled through a virtual design, were aged about 18 to 89 years, and lived in about two dozen United States geographic areas. Cohort assignment in the prospective study relied on participant-reported clinical history from a screening survey and a study questionnaire. Recovered participants in ImmuneRACE Cohort 3 were defined by two consecutive negative NP/OP PCR tests, clearance by a healthcare professional, or resolution of symptoms. In the prospective study, mobile phlebotomists collected whole blood, serum and a nasopharyngeal or oropharyngeal swab from each participant. Prospective study participants could optionally give additional blood draws and questionnaires over an approximately two-month period. Before DNA extraction, prospective study blood samples were shipped either frozen or at room temperature.

From its cysteine to its phenylalanine, the CDR3 spans 15 amino acids. Kept here is only the CDR3 DNA, which spans 45 bases and is read in frame from base 1. According to the germline V gene, CDR1 reads SGDLS and CDR2 reads YYNGEE. At the junction V is shortened by 4 bases and J by 5 bases; bases outside the gene matches: 4. The record originates from a study of blood T cell repertoires in COVID-19 (dated by TCRdb to between 2020 and 2021). Regarding the complete study: Collaborator samples came from the United States, Italy and Spain and covered acute and convalescent phases of COVID-19. Where HLA class I and class II types were available, the types were taken from metadata supplied by the sample provider, not from assay-based typing. The prospective study material was composed of cDNA or gDNA derived from T cells, B-cell-depleted T cells, or PBMCs. The dataset comprised deeply sampled blood TCRbeta repertoires from subjects exposed to, actively infected with, or recovered from COVID-19. The repertoires were released in a freely available public database intended as a resource for research on the immune response to SARS-CoV-2. Sample metadata almost always included a de-identified subject ID, COVID-19 status, age in years and sex. The samples were drawn from the first 160 participants of the ongoing ImmuneRACE study and from some 1,300 subjects provided by 6 global collaborators.

General study outcomes and caveats: Clinical and demographic metadata were provided uncurated, with the amount varying by source and participant.

TCRbeta CDR3 regions were amplified from genomic DNA using the immunoSEQ Assay, a bias-controlled multiplex PCR. In the paper's pipeline: Nucleated cell counts per sample were estimated from amplification of reference gene primers within the assay. To quantify the absolute abundance of each unique TCRbeta CDR3 rearrangement, sequence reads were collapsed and filtered. For each sample, productive Simpson clonality was calculated as the square root of Simpson's diversity index over productive rearrangements. TCRdb provides this immuneACCESS table in a form limited to in-frame rearrangements. Some clones are lacking; in checked studies, under half of them reflect an unresolved V gene, and why the rest are absent is not known. The V and J calls and clone size come from that table; D and trimming were worked out from the DNA. This sample holds 250,000 or so clones; 80% to 90% were observed only once. The ten largest clones represent about 1.9% of the sample.

Sequencing was done on a sample of PBMCs or T cells enriched from blood (not recorded which). The clonotype was recovered from a woman aged 50 to 60 who had recovered from COVID-19. Recombination linked TRBV9 to TRBJ2-1; TRBD2 matches 12 bases in the middle. The CDR3 protein sequence reads: CASSRLAGANNEQFF. At the DNA level, the sequence is TGTGCCAGCAGCCGACTAGCGGGAGCTAACAATGAGCAGTTCTTC.